These T cell receptor beta chains were read from a single sample in a study of CD8+ T cells in alopecia areata. Sequenced by immunoSEQ multiplex PCR; TCRdb stores in-frame clones only, minus some. The sample carries roughly 200,000 clones, around half recorded once. The starting material was CD8+ T cells sorted from blood, obtained at week 24, from a patient treated with tofacitinib. These receptors were taken from a human donor with alopecia areata. Both conserved end residues are part of each CDR3. Each record gives: V gene, clone size, D gene, J gene, CDR3 protein, CDR3 DNA. The D gene is left open where the match is weak. Part of the rows lack a size; the others show once, few, many or a class for expanded clones.

>TRBV15|few|-|TRBJ2-5
CATSMRLGLSQETQYF
TGTGCCACCAGCATGCGACTGGGTCTTAGCCAAGAGACCCAGTACTTC
>TRBV15|-|-|TRBJ2-1
CATSRVGNEQFF
TGTGCCACCAGCAGAGTAGGAAATGAGCAGTTCTTC
>TRBV2|-|TRBD2|TRBJ2-3
CASSEVAGVPTDTQYF
TGTGCCAGCAGTGAGGTAGCGGGGGTACCCACAGATACGCAGTATTTT
>TRBV7-2|once|-|TRBJ2-7
CASSRDEGTFYEQYF
TGTGCCAGCAGTCGGGACGAGGGTACCTTCTACGAGCAGTACTTC
>TRBV4-3|-|-|TRBJ2-7
CASSQDRGSYEQYF
TGCGCCAGCAGCCAAGACCGGGGCTCCTACGAGCAGTACTTC
>TRBV7-3|-|-|TRBJ2-6
CASSPSASGANVLTF
TGTGCCAGCAGCCCGTCCGCTTCTGGGGCCAACGTCCTGACTTTC
>TRBV11-2|-|TRBD1|TRBJ1-2
CASSSTPLGQGRDYGYTF
TGTGCCAGCAGCTCGACACCTTTAGGACAGGGGCGAGACTATGGCTACACCTTC
>TRBV10-2|-|TRBD2|TRBJ2-1
CASSEGRGGTLYEQFF
TGCGCCAGCAGTGAGGGACGGGGGGGCACGTTATATGAGCAGTTCTTC
>TRBV4-2|-|-|TRBJ2-7
CASSQDPAGSEQYF
TGTGCCAGCAGCCAAGATCCAGCAGGGTCCGAGCAGTACTTC
>TRBV5-1|-|TRBD1|TRBJ2-5
CASRKDRVGIGETQYF
TGCGCCAGCAGGAAGGACAGGGTGGGCATAGGAGAGACCCAGTACTTC
>TRBV11-2|-|TRBD2|TRBJ2-3
CASSSGEGLGLSTDTQYF
TGTGCCAGCAGCTCCGGCGAGGGACTAGGGTTAAGCACAGATACGCAGTATTTT
>TRBV27|-|-|TRBJ1-6
CASRGMINNSPLHF
TGTGCCAGCAGGGGAATGATTAATAATTCACCCCTCCACTTT
>TRBV6-6|-|-|TRBJ1-5
CASTTGGGNQPQHF
TGTGCCAGCACCACCGGGGGGGGCAATCAGCCCCAGCATTTT
>TRBV29-1|once|-|TRBJ1-2
CSVNGREVGYGYTF
TGCAGCGTGAACGGCAGGGAGGTTGGCTATGGCTACACCTTC
>TRBV7-9|-|TRBD1|TRBJ1-1
CASRIQGETEAFF
TGTGCCAGCAGGATACAGGGGGAAACTGAAGCTTTCTTT
>TRBV11-1|-|-|TRBJ2-5
CASDSAGTRETQYF
TGTGCCAGCGACTCCGCCGGGACTCGAGAGACCCAGTACTTC
>TRBV11-3|-|TRBD1|TRBJ1-6
CASSLTQGNSPLHF
TGTGCCAGCAGCCTAACACAGGGGAATTCACCCCTCCACTTT
>TRBV19|few|TRBD1|TRBJ2-1
CASSIERTGEQFF
TGTGCCAGTAGTATAGAACGGACAGGTGAGCAGTTCTTC
>TRBV10-3|few|-|TRBJ2-2
CAISERAGELFF
TGTGCCATCAGTGAGCGCGCCGGGGAGCTGTTTTTT
>TRBV11-2|few|-|TRBJ2-1
CASSLARNEQFF
TGTGCCAGCAGCTTGGCACGGAATGAGCAGTTCTTC
>TRBV4-3|-|-|TRBJ2-1
CASSQDLPTDSYNEQFF
TGCGCCAGCAGCCAAGATCTACCGACAGACTCCTACAATGAGCAGTTCTTC
>TRBV15|-|-|TRBJ2-7
CATSRVTGGEQYF
TGTGCCACCAGCAGAGTTACCGGGGGCGAGCAGTACTTC
>TRBV7-8|-|-|TRBJ1-5
CASSETPNQPQHF
TGTGCCAGCAGCGAAACACCCAATCAGCCCCAGCATTTT
>TRBV15|-|-|TRBJ1-5
CATSRGRNQPQHF
TGTGCCACCAGCAGAGGGAGGAACCAGCCCCAGCATTTT
>TRBV29-1|few|-|TRBJ1-1
CSVEIPEAFF
TGCAGCGTTGAAATTCCTGAAGCTTTCTTT
>TRBV2|-|-|TRBJ2-1
CASSDPTGLGNEQFF
TGTGCCAGCAGTGATCCTACAGGGTTGGGCAATGAGCAGTTCTTC
>TRBV7-2|few|-|TRBJ2-3
CASSLVTLDTQYF
TGTGCCAGCAGCTTAGTGACGCTTGATACGCAGTATTTT
>TRBV30|-|-|TRBJ1-1
CAWRLMGGNTEAFF
TGTGCCTGGAGGCTAATGGGGGGGAACACTGAAGCTTTCTTT
>TRBV13|-|TRBD2|TRBJ2-3
CASSGQTSGLSTDTQYF
TGTGCCAGCAGCGGTCAAACTAGCGGCCTTAGCACAGATACGCAGTATTTT
>TRBV7-9|-|TRBD2|TRBJ2-7
CASSSAGGPYEQYF
TGTGCCAGCAGCTCAGCGGGGGGGCCGTACGAGCAGTACTTC
>TRBV7-3|-|TRBD1|TRBJ1-2
CASSPGQGLGGYTF
TGTGCCAGCAGCCCGGGACAGGGGTTAGGTGGCTACACCTTC
>TRBV5-1|few|-|TRBJ2-2
CASSYRAGELFF
TGCGCCAGCAGTTACAGGGCCGGGGAGCTGTTTTTT
>TRBV7-9|few|TRBD2|TRBJ2-7
CASSLGGFDEQYF
TGTGCCAGCAGCTTGGGGGGGTTTGACGAGCAGTACTTC
>TRBV9|-|TRBD2|TRBJ2-3
CASSQELAGFTDTQYF
TGTGCCAGCAGCCAAGAGCTAGCGGGGTTCACAGATACGCAGTATTTT
>TRBV27|-|-|TRBJ2-7
CASSPPGKGRIYEQYF
TGTGCCAGCAGTCCCCCGGGTAAGGGGCGGATCTACGAGCAGTACTTC
>TRBV11-2|few|TRBD2|TRBJ2-3
CASSPTVAGNTDTQYF
TGTGCCAGCAGCCCGACCGTAGCGGGGAACACAGATACGCAGTATTTT
>TRBV29-1|-|TRBD1|TRBJ1-2
CSVRGQGARGYGYTF
TGCAGCGTCCGGGGACAGGGGGCGAGGGGCTATGGCTACACCTTC
>TRBV13|-|TRBD2|TRBJ2-4
CASSLQLAGGNIQYF
TGTGCCAGCAGCCTTCAGCTAGCGGGGGGAAACATTCAGTACTTC
>TRBV19|-|-|TRBJ1-5
CASSRHRDNQPQHF
TGTGCCAGTAGTAGACACAGGGACAATCAGCCCCAGCATTTT
>TRBV29-1|few|-|TRBJ2-7
CSVDAGTDNYEQYF
TGCAGCGTTGATGCGGGGACAGACAACTACGAGCAGTACTTC
>TRBV29-1|-|-|TRBJ1-1
CSVDQGLGAFF
TGCAGCGTTGACCAGGGACTGGGAGCTTTCTTT
>TRBV18|-|-|TRBJ2-7
CASSPGPNYEQYF
TGTGCCAGCTCACCGGGACCTAACTACGAGCAGTACTTC
>TRBV7-9|many|TRBD1|TRBJ1-1
CASSGRTGEAFF
TGTGCCAGCAGCGGCCGGACAGGCGAAGCTTTCTTT
>TRBV13|-|-|TRBJ2-5
CASTSLGEETQYF
TGTGCCAGCACAAGCCTGGGAGAAGAGACCCAGTACTTC
>TRBV2|-|TRBD1|TRBJ1-1
CASRQGSTEAFF
TGTGCCAGCAGACAGGGGAGCACTGAAGCTTTCTTT
>TRBV12-5|-|-|TRBJ1-5
CASGLEGQKDQPQHF
TGTGCTAGTGGTTTGGAGGGGCAAAAGGATCAGCCCCAGCATTTT
>TRBV2|few|-|TRBJ2-1
CASSLAHGNEQFF
TGTGCCAGCAGCTTAGCCCACGGGAATGAGCAGTTCTTC
>TRBV11-2|-|-|TRBJ2-7
CASSLFVSVAAAFDEQYF
TGTGCCAGCAGCTTATTTGTCAGTGTGGCAGCAGCTTTCGACGAGCAGTACTTC
>TRBV12-5|few|-|TRBJ1-2
CASGLLFEGHRYGYTF
TGTGCTAGTGGTCTCCTGTTTGAGGGGCATCGCTATGGCTACACCTTC
>TRBV19|-|-|TRBJ1-1
CASSTTSNTEAFF
TGTGCCAGTAGTACCACATCGAACACTGAAGCTTTCTTT
>TRBV7-9|few|-|TRBJ1-6
CASSQGNSPLHF
TGTGCCAGCAGCCAGGGAAATTCACCCCTCCACTTT
>TRBV14|few|TRBD1|TRBJ2-1
CASSPFGTGRKFF
TGTGCCAGCAGCCCCTTCGGGACAGGTCGCAAGTTCTTC
>TRBV28|-|TRBD2|TRBJ2-3
CASRAGGSTTDTQYF
TGTGCCAGCAGAGCGGGGGGGTCCACTACAGATACGCAGTATTTT
>TRBV2|-|TRBD2|TRBJ2-1
CASSGAGGFRNEQFF
TGTGCCAGCAGCGGAGCGGGGGGGTTCAGGAATGAGCAGTTCTTC
>TRBV30|-|TRBD1|TRBJ2-7
CAWSEADRGQTYF
TGTGCCTGGAGTGAAGCGGACAGGGGGCAGACGTACTTC
>TRBV30|-|-|TRBJ1-1
CAWVSGGRAFF
TGTGCCTGGGTCTCGGGGGGTAGGGCTTTCTTT
>TRBV7-9|-|-|TRBJ1-1
CASSRTGSLNTEAFF
TGTGCCAGCAGCAGGACCGGGTCCTTGAACACTGAAGCTTTCTTT
>TRBV25-1|once|-|TRBJ1-5
CASSYSLGGDQPQHF
TGTGCCAGCAGTTACTCGTTGGGGGGCGATCAGCCCCAGCATTTT
>TRBV11-2|few|-|TRBJ2-3
CASSLLRTTDTQYF
TGTGCCAGCAGCTTATTAAGGACCACAGATACGCAGTATTTT